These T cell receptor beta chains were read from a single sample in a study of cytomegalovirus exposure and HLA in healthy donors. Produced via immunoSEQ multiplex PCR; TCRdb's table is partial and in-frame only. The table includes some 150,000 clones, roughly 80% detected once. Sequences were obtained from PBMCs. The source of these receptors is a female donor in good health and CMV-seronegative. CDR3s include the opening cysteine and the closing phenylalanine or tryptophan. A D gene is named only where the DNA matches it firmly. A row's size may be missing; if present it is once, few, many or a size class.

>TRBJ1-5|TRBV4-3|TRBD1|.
TGCGCCAGCAGCCAAGACAGGGGGAGCAATCAGCCCCAGCATTTT
CASSQDRGSNQPQHF
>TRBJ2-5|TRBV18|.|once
TGTGCCAGCTCACCATTACAGGGCAAAGGGGAAGAGACCCAGTACTTC
CASSPLQGKGEETQYF
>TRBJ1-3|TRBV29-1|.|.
TGCAGCGTTCAGGCCACTTCTGGAAACACCATATATTTT
CSVQATSGNTIYF
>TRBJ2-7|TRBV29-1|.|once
TGCAGCGTTGAATCCCCCGGGACAAACTACGAGCAGTACTTC
CSVESPGTNYEQYF
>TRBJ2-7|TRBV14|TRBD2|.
TGTGCCAGCAGCCCCCGTTTTAGCGGGAGACTCTACGAGCAGTACTTC
CASSPRFSGRLYEQYF
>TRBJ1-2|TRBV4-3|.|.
TGCGCCAGCAGCCAATCCGGGAACGGCTACACCTTC
CASSQSGNGYTF
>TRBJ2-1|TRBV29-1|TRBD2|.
TGCAGCGTTGAGCGGGAGGGCCTCTACAATGAGCAGTTCTTC
CSVEREGLYNEQFF
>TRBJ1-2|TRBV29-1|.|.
TGCAGCGTTGAAGATCGGGAGGTCCATGGCTACACCTTC
CSVEDREVHGYTF
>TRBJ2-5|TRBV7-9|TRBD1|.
TGTGCCAGCAGCAGGGACAGAAGCCAAGAGACCCAGTACTTC
CASSRDRSQETQYF
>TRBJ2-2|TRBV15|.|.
TGTGCCACCAGCGGCGGAGACACCGGGGAGCTGTTTTTT
CATSGGDTGELFF
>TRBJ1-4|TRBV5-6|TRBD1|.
TGTGCCAGCAGCGGCGGGACAGTTCCCGAAAAACTGTTTTTT
CASSGGTVPEKLFF
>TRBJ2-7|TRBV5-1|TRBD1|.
TGCGCCAGCAGCTTGGGACAGGGAGCCGAGCAGTACTTC
CASSLGQGAEQYF
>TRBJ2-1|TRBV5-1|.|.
TGCGCCAGCAGCATCCGGGACACCGAGTTCAATGAGCAGTTCTTC
CASSIRDTEFNEQFF
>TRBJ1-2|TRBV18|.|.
TGTGCCAGCTCACCACCAGGGGGATATGGCTACACCTTC
CASSPPGGYGYTF
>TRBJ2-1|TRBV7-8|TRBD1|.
TGTGCCAGCAGCTTGGGACAGCCACCTTTCGACAATGAGCAGTTCTTC
CASSLGQPPFDNEQFF
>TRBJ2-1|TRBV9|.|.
TGTGCCAGCAGCGTCGACGACATTTACTACAATGAGCAGTTCTTC
CASSVDDIYYNEQFF
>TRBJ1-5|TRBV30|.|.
TGTGCCTGGAGTGTCCCGGGCGAAGCGGGGCAGCCCCAGCATTTT
CAWSVPGEAGQPQHF
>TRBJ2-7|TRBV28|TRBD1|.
TGTGCCAGCACCCAGGGACAGGGTTCCTACGAGCAGTACTTC
CASTQGQGSYEQYF
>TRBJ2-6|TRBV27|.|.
TGTGCCAGCACCCTAGGGGGCTCTGGGGCCAACGTCCTGACTTTC
CASTLGGSGANVLTF
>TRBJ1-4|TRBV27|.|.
TGTGCCAGCAGTCGGAGGGAGGGTGAAAAACTGTTTTTT
CASSRREGEKLFF
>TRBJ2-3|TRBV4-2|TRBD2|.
TGTGCCAGCAGCCAACCCGATCGGACTAGCGGCTATAGCACAGATACGCAGTATTTT
CASSQPDRTSGYSTDTQYF
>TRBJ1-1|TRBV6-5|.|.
TGTGCCAGCAGCTCTTTAACCGAGGCTCCTGAAGCTTTCTTT
CASSSLTEAPEAFF
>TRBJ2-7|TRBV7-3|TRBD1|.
TGTGCCAGCAGCTTCAACAGGGGCTACGAGCAGTACTTC
CASSFNRGYEQYF
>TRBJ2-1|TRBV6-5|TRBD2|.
TGTGCCAGCAGTACTAGCGGGAGTGGGTACAATGAGCAGTTCTTC
CASSTSGSGYNEQFF
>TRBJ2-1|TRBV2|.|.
TGTGCCACCCGACGGCTGGGCGGGATAAGTGAGCAGTTCTTC
CATRRLGGISEQFF
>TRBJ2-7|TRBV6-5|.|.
TGTGCCAGCAGTTACTCGGCGCCACCGACATCCTACGAGCAGTACTTC
CASSYSAPPTSYEQYF
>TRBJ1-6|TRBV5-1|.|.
TGCGCCAGCAGCTTGACACCCACTAATTCACCCCTCCACTTT
CASSLTPTNSPLHF
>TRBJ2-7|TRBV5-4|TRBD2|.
TGTGCCAGCAGCTTAGCGGGAGTCTGGTACGAGCAGTACTTC
CASSLAGVWYEQYF
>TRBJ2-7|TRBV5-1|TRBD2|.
TGCGCCAGCAGCTTGGCCGCCAGCGGGGACTACGAGCAGTACTTC
CASSLAASGDYEQYF
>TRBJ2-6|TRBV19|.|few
TGTGCCAGTAGTATAGATCCCTGGAGCTCTGGGGCCAACGTCCTGACTTTC
CASSIDPWSSGANVLTF
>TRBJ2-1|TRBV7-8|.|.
TGTGCCAGCAGCTGGGCAAATGAGCAGTTCTTC
CASSWANEQFF
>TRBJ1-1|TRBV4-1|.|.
TGCGCCAGCAGCCAAGCGGGGATGAACACTGAAGCTTTCTTT
CASSQAGMNTEAFF
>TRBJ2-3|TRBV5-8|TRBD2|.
TGTGCCAGCAGCCGGGGGGTTGGAGGGAGGGCAGATACGCAGTATTTT
CASSRGVGGRADTQYF
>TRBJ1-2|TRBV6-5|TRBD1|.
TGTGCCAGCACTATGGACAGGAACTATGGCTACACCTTC
CASTMDRNYGYTF
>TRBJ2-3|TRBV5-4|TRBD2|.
TGTGCCAGCAGCCAAACTAGCGGGGGCGTAACAGATACGCAGTATTTT
CASSQTSGGVTDTQYF
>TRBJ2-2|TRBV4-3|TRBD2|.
TGCGCCAGCAGCCATGCCTGGACTAGCGACCCGTCGGAGCTGTTTTTT
CASSHAWTSDPSELFF